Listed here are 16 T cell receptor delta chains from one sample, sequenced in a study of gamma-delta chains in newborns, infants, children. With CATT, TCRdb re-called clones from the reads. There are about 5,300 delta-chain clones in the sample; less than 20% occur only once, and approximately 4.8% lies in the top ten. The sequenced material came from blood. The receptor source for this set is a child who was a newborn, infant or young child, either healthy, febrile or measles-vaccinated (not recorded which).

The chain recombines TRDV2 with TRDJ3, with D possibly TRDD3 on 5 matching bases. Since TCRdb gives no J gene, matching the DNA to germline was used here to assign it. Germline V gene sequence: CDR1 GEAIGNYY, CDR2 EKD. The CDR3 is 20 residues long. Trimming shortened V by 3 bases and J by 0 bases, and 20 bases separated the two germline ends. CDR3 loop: CACDPARGAEGSWDTRQMFF. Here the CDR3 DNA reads TGTGCCTGTGACCCGGCCCGGGGGGCCGAGGGCTCCTGGGACACCCGACAGATGTTTTTC.

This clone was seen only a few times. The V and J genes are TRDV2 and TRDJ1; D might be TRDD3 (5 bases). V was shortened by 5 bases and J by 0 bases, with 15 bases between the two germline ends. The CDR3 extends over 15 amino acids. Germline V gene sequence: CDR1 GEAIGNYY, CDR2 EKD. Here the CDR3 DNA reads TGTGCCTGTGGCGCCGTGGGGAAGTACACCGATAAACTCATCTTT. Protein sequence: CACGAVGKYTDKLIF.

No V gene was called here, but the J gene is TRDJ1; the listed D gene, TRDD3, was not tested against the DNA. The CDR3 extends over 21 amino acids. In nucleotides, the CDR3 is TGTGCTCTTGGGCCTACTTCCTACGAGAGCTGGGGGATCCGGTACACCGATAAACTCATCTTT. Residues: CALGPTSYESWGIRYTDKLIF.

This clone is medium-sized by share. CDR3 region: CACDAVLVNRGTDKLIF. The DNA of the CDR3 is TGTGCCTGTGACGCAGTACTGGTAAATAGGGGCACCGATAAACTCATCTTT. This sequence joins TRDV2 and TRDJ1; TRDD1 might be the D (6 bases). V lost 3 bases, J lost 1 base, and 20 bases lay in between. The CDR3 is 17 amino acids. The germline V gene has CDR1 GEAIGNYY and CDR2 EKD.

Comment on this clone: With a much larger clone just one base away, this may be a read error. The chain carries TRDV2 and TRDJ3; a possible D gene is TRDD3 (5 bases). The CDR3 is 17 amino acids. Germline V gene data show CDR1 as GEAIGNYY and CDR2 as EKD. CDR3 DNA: TGTGCCTGTGACACGACGGGGAGCTCCCGGGACACCCGACAGATGTTTTTC. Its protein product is CACDTTGSSRDTRQMFF.

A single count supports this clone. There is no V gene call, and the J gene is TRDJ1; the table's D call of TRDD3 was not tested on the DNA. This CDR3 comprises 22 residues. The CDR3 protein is CACDPLRTGGYVISLFTDKLIF. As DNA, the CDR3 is TGTGCCTGTGACCCATTGCGTACTGGTGGATACGTGATTAGTCTTTTCACCGATAAACTCATCTTT.

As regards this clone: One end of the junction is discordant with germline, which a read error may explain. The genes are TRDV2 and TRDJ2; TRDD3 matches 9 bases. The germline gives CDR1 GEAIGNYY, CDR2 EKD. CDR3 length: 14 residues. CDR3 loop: CARDTGGLTAQLFF. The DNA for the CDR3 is TGTGCCCGTGACACTGGGGGATTGACAGCACAACTCTTCTTT.

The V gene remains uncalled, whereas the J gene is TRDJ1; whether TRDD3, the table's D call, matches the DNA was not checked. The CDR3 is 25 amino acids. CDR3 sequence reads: CALWERPYSSPGPYWGNPYTDKLIF. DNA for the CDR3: TGTGCTCTTTGGGAGCGACCTTATTCCTCCCCGGGTCCGTACTGGGGGAACCCGTACACCGATAAACTCATCTTT.

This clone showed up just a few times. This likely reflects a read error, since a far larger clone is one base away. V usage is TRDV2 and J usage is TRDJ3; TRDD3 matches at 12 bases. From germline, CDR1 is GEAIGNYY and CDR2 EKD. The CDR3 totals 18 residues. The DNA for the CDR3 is TGTGCCTGTGACAATACTGGGGGATACTCCTGGGACATCCGACAGATGTTTTTC. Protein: CACDNTGGYSWDIRQMFF.

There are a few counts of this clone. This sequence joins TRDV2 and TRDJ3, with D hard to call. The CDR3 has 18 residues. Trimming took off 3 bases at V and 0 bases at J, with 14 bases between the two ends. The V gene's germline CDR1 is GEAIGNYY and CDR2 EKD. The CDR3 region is CACDGTRESSWDTRQMFF. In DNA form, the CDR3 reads TGTGCCTGTGACGGTACTAGGGAAAGCTCCTGGGACACCCGACAGATGTTTTTC.

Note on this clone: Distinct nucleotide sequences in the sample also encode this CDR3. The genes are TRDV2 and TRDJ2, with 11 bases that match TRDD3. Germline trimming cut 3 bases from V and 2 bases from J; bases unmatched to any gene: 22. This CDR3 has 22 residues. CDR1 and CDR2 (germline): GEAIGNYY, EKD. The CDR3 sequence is CACDHISPLLGDTSKLTAQLFF. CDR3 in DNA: TGTGCCTGTGACCACATCTCTCCCCTGCTGGGGGATACCTCAAAATTGACAGCACAACTCTTCTTT.

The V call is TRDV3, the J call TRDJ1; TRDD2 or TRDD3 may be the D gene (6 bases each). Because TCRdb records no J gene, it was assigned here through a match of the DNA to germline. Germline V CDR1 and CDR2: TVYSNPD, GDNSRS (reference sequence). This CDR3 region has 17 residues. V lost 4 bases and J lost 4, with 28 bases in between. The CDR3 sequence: CASVSYGSDTRSDKLIF. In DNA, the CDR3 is TGTGCCTCAGTATCCTACGGATCGGATACCAGAAGCGATAAACTCATCTTT. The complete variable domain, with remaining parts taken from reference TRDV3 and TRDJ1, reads CDKVTQSSPDQTVASGSEVVLLCTYDTVYSNPDLFWYRIRPDYSFQFVFYGDNSRSEGADFTQGRFSVKHILTQKAFHLVISPVRTEDSATYYCASVSYGSDTRSDKLIFGKGTRVTVEP.

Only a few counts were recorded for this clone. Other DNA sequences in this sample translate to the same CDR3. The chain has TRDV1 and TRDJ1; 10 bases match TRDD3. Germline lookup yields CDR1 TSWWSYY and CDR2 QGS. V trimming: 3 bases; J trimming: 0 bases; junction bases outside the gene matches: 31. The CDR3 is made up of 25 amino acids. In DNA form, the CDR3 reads TGTGCTCTTGGGGACCTTCCGCGCGGTAGTGGGGGATACACTTCCTTCCCTTTATACACCGATAAACTCATCTTT. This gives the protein CALGDLPRGSGGYTSFPLYTDKLIF.

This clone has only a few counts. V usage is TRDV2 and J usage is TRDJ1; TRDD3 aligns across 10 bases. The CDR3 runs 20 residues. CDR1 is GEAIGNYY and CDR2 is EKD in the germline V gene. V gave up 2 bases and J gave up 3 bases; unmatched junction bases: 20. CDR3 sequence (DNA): TGTGCCTGTGACAACTACGGCCTTGCTGGGGGATATGGAGTCCCCGATAAACTCATCTTT. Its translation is CACDNYGLAGGYGVPDKLIF.

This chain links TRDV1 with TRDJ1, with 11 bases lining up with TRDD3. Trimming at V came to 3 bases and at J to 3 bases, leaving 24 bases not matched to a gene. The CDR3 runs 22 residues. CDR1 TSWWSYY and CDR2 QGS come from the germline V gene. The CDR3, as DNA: TGTGCTCTTGGGGAGGGATCCTTCCTACAAACCAAATGGGGGATACGACCCGATAAACTCATCTTT. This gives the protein CALGEGSFLQTKWGIRPDKLIF.

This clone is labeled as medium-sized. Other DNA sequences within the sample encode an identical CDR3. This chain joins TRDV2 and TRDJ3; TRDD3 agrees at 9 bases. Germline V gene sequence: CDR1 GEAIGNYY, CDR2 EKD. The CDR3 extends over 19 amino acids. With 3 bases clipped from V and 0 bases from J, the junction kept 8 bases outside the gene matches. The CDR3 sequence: CACDPILGESSWDTRQMFF. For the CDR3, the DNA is TGTGCCTGTGACCCTATACTGGGGGAGAGCTCCTGGGACACCCGACAGATGTTTTTC.